Sequencing of this TCR beta chain was carried out in a study of T cell changes during pregnancy in multiple sclerosis. Only in-frame clones appear in the TCRdb table, and some are missing; sequencing was by immunoSEQ multiplex PCR. The data show about 36,000 clones, with about 88% seen just once and approximately 0.5% held by the top ten. V lost 8 bases to trimming and J lost 5 bases; unmatched junction nucleotides: 11. This CDR3 spans 14 amino acids. CDR1 and CDR2 (germline): WSHSY, SAAADI. The TCR sequence derives from a female donor with multiple sclerosis, enrolled in a pregnancy study. Sequences were derived from CD4+ T cells from peripheral blood mononuclear cells, sampled in the first trimester of pregnancy. J is TRBJ2-7 and V is TRBV10-2, with TRBD1 matching over 8 bases. CDR3 loop: CASGLRQGTNEQYF. The CDR3 coding sequence is TGCGCCAGCGGACTGCGACAGGGGACGAACGAGCAGTACTTC.